The clone carrying this T cell receptor beta chain has more than one count but fewer than ten. The antigen is not known. The CDR3 extends over 12 amino acids. Per the germline V gene, CDR1 is SQVTM and CDR2 is ANQGSEA. The J segment lost 1 base and the V segment lost 7 bases, leaving 3 bases of the junction unmatched. Unique molecular identifiers featured in how the TCRbeta library was prepared. TCRdb itself ran the PCR reads through MiXCR, one entry per CDR3 protein. Among around 700,000 distinct CDR3 sequences listed, around 14% were seen once. The sample is drawn from a study of T-cell reconstitution after alpha-beta-depleted transplantation in children. Study-wide results and caveats: In some patients, recipient T cells and intrathymic progenitors surviving conditioning explained high day-60 diversity. Reports say that about two months after transplant, the alpha-beta T cells came out of several hundred graft clones that had expanded. T-cell numbers and diversity one year post-transplant derived largely from freshly generated T cells.

The receptor was derived from a girl aged 2 to 10 with congenital amegakaryocytic thrombocytopenia, due to receive a stem cell transplant. The source was PBMCs, collected before TCRalphabeta/CD19-depleted stem cell transplant. V is TRBV29-1 and J is TRBJ1-1; TRBD1 aligns across 7 bases. The CDR3: CSGGQSNTEAFF. The CDR3 DNA reads TGCAGCGGGGGACAGTCGAACACTGAAGCTTTCTTT.